Here is one T cell receptor beta chain with its context. Its antigen is not yet known. Base qualities are not provided; no much larger clone lies one nucleotide away. Each collaborating institution followed its own protocols to collect whole blood in K2EDTA tubes. For TCRbeta analysis, collaborator samples were shipped as frozen whole blood, as isolated PBMCs, or as DNA extracted from either sample type. These data are taken from a study of blood T cell repertoires in COVID-19 (dated by TCRdb to the early 2020s). Looking at the study overall: Samples from collaborators originated in the United States, Italy and Spain and spanned both the acute and convalescent phases of COVID-19. The repertoires were made available in a free public database intended to serve as a resource for research on the immune response to SARS-CoV-2. Where available, HLA class I and class II types were obtained from metadata supplied by the sample provider rather than from assay-based typing. The sample metadata nearly always contained a de-identified subject ID, COVID-19 status, age in years and sex. The samples were drawn from the first 160 participants of the ongoing ImmuneRACE study and from more than 1,000 subjects provided by 6 global collaborators. Deeply sampled blood TCRbeta repertoires from subjects exposed to, actively infected with, or recovered from COVID-19 were included in the dataset. The material from the prospective study consisted of cDNA or gDNA derived from T cells, B-cell-depleted T cells, or PBMCs.

Paper-wide results and their limitations: How much clinical and demographic metadata was included differed by source and by participant, and the metadata was provided uncurated.

V lost 7 bases and J lost 4 bases, and the count of bases not matched to a germline gene is 7. Reading from cysteine to phenylalanine, the CDR3 counts 15 amino acids. The retained sequence is limited to the CDR3, 45 bases, with the frame set at the first base. The germline V gene (reference sequence) sets CDR1 to MNHEY and CDR2 to SMNVEV. The immunoSEQ Assay, a bias-controlled multiplex PCR, was used to amplify TCRbeta CDR3 regions from genomic DNA. The original pipeline was this. The number of nucleated cells in each sample was estimated from the amplification of reference gene primers within the assay. To quantify the absolute abundance of each unique TCRbeta CDR3 rearrangement, sequence reads were collapsed and filtered. For each sample, productive Simpson clonality was calculated as the square root of Simpson's diversity index over productive rearrangements. Held by TCRdb, this immuneACCESS table contains in-frame sequences only and omits some clones. Under half of the omission traces to an unresolved V gene where checked; the cause of the rest is unknown. V and J calls and clone size follow that table, whereas D and trimming were derived from the DNA. This sample has about 300,000 clones in its table, and around 88% of those were observed once. Of the sample, 1.6% falls within the top ten clones.

The source material was peripheral blood. The chain links TRBV27 with TRBJ2-7, and 13 junctional nucleotides match TRBD2. This receptor was taken from a woman aged 45-65 years with acute or convalescent COVID-19. The DNA sequence follows: TGTGCCAGCACTTCAAGGACTAGCGGGAGTTACGAGCAGTACTTC. Its coded protein is CASTSRTSGSYEQYF.